Presented here are 6 T cell receptor beta chains from one specimen sequenced in a study of cytomegalovirus exposure and HLA in healthy donors. The PCR ran on 60 Vbeta and 13 Jbeta primers. Produced via immunoSEQ multiplex PCR; TCRdb's table is partial and in-frame only. There are over 150,000 clones in the sample; 80% occur only once, and 1.5% to 2% lies in the top ten. Sequencing was done on a sample of PBMCs. These receptors were collected from a human donor in good health.

V and J are TRBV4-3 and TRBJ2-2; tentative D call: TRBD2 (6 bases). V was clipped by 3 bases and J by 6 bases, with 17 bases between them. The CDR3 consists of 16 residues. The germline gives CDR1 LGHNA, CDR2 YSLEER. CDR3 in amino acids: CASSHLIGGSPGELFF. In nucleotides, the CDR3 is TGCGCCAGCAGCCACCTAATTGGAGGGTCCCCCGGGGAGCTGTTTTTT.

This clone has a single count. This chain joins TRBV5-1 and TRBJ2-5; D is possibly TRBD1 (6 bases). This CDR3 is built from 15 residues. V was cut by 5 bases and J by 3 bases, with 17 bases left in between. The germline V gene has CDR1 SGHRS and CDR2 YFSETQ. CDR3 loop: CASRSGHSREETQYF. The CDR3 DNA is TGCGCCAGCAGGTCGGGACACTCTCGGGAAGAGACCCAGTACTTC.

The gene calls are TRBV9 and TRBJ2-2; D possibly corresponds to TRBD1 (5 bases). With 4 bases removed from V and 5 bases from J, the gap between germline ends came to 15 bases. Germline CDR1 and CDR2: SGDLS and YYNGEE. The CDR3 loop spans 15 amino acids. The CDR3 DNA follows: TGTGCCAGCAGCTCAGACAGTTGGCGTACCGGGGAGCTGTTTTTT. This translates into CASSSDSWRTGELFF.

This chain links TRBV4-3 with TRBJ2-2; no firm D call. Trimming stripped 0 bases from V and 4 bases from J, with 6 bases between. The CDR3 has 14 residues. Germline assignment: CDR1 LGHNA and CDR2 YSLEER. This CDR3 reads CASSQDSRTGELFF. CDR3 DNA sequence: TGCGCCAGCAGCCAAGACTCGCGCACCGGGGAGCTGTTTTTT.

This sequence joins TRBV27 and TRBJ2-7, with 9 nucleotides matching TRBD2. This CDR3 is built from 17 residues. Trimming cost V 5 bases and J 0 bases; bases outside gene matches: 11. Germline CDR1 and CDR2: MNHEY and SMNVEV (reference sequence). CDR3 DNA: TGTGCCAGCAGTGGAGCGGGGGGTAAACTTTTCTCCTACGAGCAGTACTTC. It yields the protein CASSGAGGKLFSYEQYF.

The CDR3 DNA reads as TGCGCCAGCAGCTTGGAGGGACAGGGGGCAGGGGAGCAGTTCTTC. This translates into CASSLEGQGAGEQFF. The chain uses TRBV5-1 and TRBJ2-1, with 12 bases that match TRBD1. With 0 bases clipped from V and 10 bases from J, the junction kept 5 bases outside the gene matches. The CDR3 totals 15 residues. Germline V gene sequence: CDR1 SGHRS, CDR2 YFSETQ.